The text below deals with one TCR beta chain. This receptor's antigen is unknown. No much larger clone exists at a distance of one base, and base qualities are not known. The cohort was made up of about 610 healthy bone marrow donors. At the time of sampling, all cohort members were nominally healthy, though unrecorded immune exposures were likely present. The donor was CMV seropositive and was included in the group of 290 or so seropositive cohort members. Each donor provided a peripheral blood sample, and peripheral blood mononuclear cells were used for TCR beta sequencing. The Qiagen DNeasy Blood Extraction Kit was used to extract genomic DNA from the blood cell samples. The CDR3 runs 13 amino acids, cysteine and phenylalanine included. Of the read, only the CDR3 DNA is kept; its 39 bases are in frame from base 1. Reading the germline V gene (reference sequence) gives CDR1 SGHNT and CDR2 YYREEE. Trimming removed 4 bases from V and 4 bases from J, leaving 9 bases between the germline ends.

The sample is drawn from a study of cytomegalovirus exposure and HLA in healthy donors (TCRdb year 2017). Describing the broader study: In an earlier analysis of about 560 of the donors, approximately 260 Gb of sequence data and approximately 120 million unique TCR beta sequences from about 179 million T cells were reported. Approximately 300 gigabases of sequencing data and 70 million to 95 million unique TCR sequences made up an early release that covered approximately 700 HLA-typed donors. Of the 300 to 500 genotyped donors, less than 90% were placed in the genetic ancestry cluster associated with self-reported Caucasian donors. The study was designed to test whether signatures of past pathogen exposure could be identified by cataloging public T cell receptors. Using immunosequencing, the study profiled T cell repertoires from 500 to 800 subjects and related those repertoires to cytomegalovirus serostatus. In addition to the first cohort of 666 subjects, a separate validation cohort of approximately 110 different subjects was used. High-throughput TCR immunosequencing, statistical association of individual TCRs with disease status, and machine learning were combined to predict cytomegalovirus infection status. A later analysis re-analyzed previously published TCR beta repertoires from approximately 700 donors and added high-resolution HLA genotyping to study TCR occurrence patterns. Rather than drawing on any new phenotypic data, the later analysis identified candidate immune exposures from TCR beta sequences and the way those sequences occurred across donors. An earlier analysis of some 500 of the donors used high-throughput TCR beta sequencing to judge whether each TCR beta V gene segment behaved as functional or pseudogenic. Alongside the repertoire data, information on donor age, sex, ethnicity and CMV serostatus was compiled. A later genetic analysis took genome-wide SNP genotypes for about three fifths of the 666 donors and used that subset as a discovery cohort. Every discovery cohort repertoire had been produced on one sequencing platform. Both class I and class II loci were covered by HLA typing, at four-digit resolution. The number of typed donors differed by locus: about 620-640 for A, B, C, DRB1 and DQB1; some 500 for DQA1; around 580 for DPA1; and about 470 for DPB1. Because of strong linkage in the cohort, roughly five DR-DQ haplotypes were treated as single units for association and clustering. On average, 235,054 unique TCR beta nucleotide sequences were sequenced per donor among more than 350 genotyped donors of the cohort, with roughly 19% of those sequences being non-productive.

The study at large found these results: A further reported finding was that TCR beta sequences accurately predicted the HLA-A and HLA-B alleles for most subjects in the first cohort. In the study, some 180 TCR beta chains were listed as associated with cytomegalovirus. Strong co-occurrence of HLA alleles, especially DR and DQ, made assigning TCR associations to individual alleles difficult. The 87-base-pair reads could not distinguish some IMGT-functional V segments, including TRBV6-2 and TRBV6-3, so those segments were excluded. Correlated functional status among segregating V segments might be attributable to linkage disequilibrium, but an unknown experimental factor could not be ruled out. Broadly in line with IMGT annotations, most TCR beta V segments showed up in productive rearrangements about 87% or about 30% of the time in an earlier analysis of several hundred of the donors. For the cohort, immune exposure information was limited to CMV serostatus. Most CMV-associated TCR beta chains appeared to be HLA-restricted in a later analysis, and the HLA associations seemed to be driven largely by CMV exposure. Only TCR beta chains were sequenced in this cohort, and the absence of alpha or paired-chain data limited detectable features. In a later analysis, several top co-occurrence clusters were reported to appear linked to parvovirus B19, influenza, CMV and Epstein-Barr virus. V-gene and J-gene trimming of TCR beta chains was associated with a missense DCLRE1C variant in a later genetic analysis, and the association was replicated in an independent cohort. The earlier analysis of about 600 of the donors excluded roughly 17 rarely observed V segments, including chromosome 9 orphons, because counts were too low. While some public TCRs were present in many individuals, most TCR sequences turned up only very rarely across donors. A later genetic analysis reported fewer N-insertions in productive TCRs among donors in an Asian-associated ancestry cluster than the roughly 640-donor mean. In both the original and validation cohorts, the classifier was reported to diagnose cytomegalovirus status with high specificity and sensitivity. Compared with equally common non-associated chains, HLA-associated TCR beta chains in a later analysis were more clonally expanded and had lower generation probabilities. Sequencing depth was assumed to be roughly uniform across donors in the presence/absence analyses, though that assumption may not hold. A few of the identified cytomegalovirus-associated TCR beta chains were confirmed in vitro to be specific for cytomegalovirus antigens. A cluster of highly shared sequence variants was judged likely to represent a technical artifact of the sequencing pipeline. According to the authors, the approach could potentially be generalized to other disease states and immunological phenotypes. A later analysis found that TCR association rates varied across HLA loci, with DRB1 alleles showing the most associated TCRs and HLA-C alleles the fewest. In a later analysis, over 15,000 TCR beta sequences were associated with specific HLA alleles at a false discovery rate of 0.05. HLA typing was unavailable for some donors at each locus, so association tests used only the typed subset.

The library was obtained by the immunoSEQ multiplex PCR assay. A mixture of 60 forward primers for TCR Vbeta segments and 13 reverse primers for TCR Jbeta segments was used in the multiplex PCR. A multiplex PCR assay on genomic DNA amplified the CDR3 region of rearranged TCR beta genes. The Illumina HiSeq System was used to sequence the amplified TCR beta libraries as 87-base-pair reads. As for how the authors treated the data: A later analysis tallied 80 million to 95 million unique TCR beta chains across the 600 to 700 repertoires, and roughly 11 million of those chains were shared by two or more donors. To remove PCR and sequencing errors, raw reads were error-corrected and collapsed into unique sequences using a nearest-neighbor algorithm that merged closely related sequences. To assign V, D and J gene segments, CDR3 sequences were aligned to IMGT reference sequences. For a sequence to be retained, a match of at least six nucleotides to both a V gene segment and a J gene segment was required. A rearrangement counted as productive if the CDR3 had no stop codons and remained in frame with V and J, and every other rearrangement counted as non-productive. CDR3 was defined according to IMGT convention as the region running from the second conserved V-encoded cysteine to the conserved J-encoded phenylalanine. In an earlier analysis of roughly 610 of the donors, sequences lacking an unambiguous match to a single V gene segment were excluded. An earlier analysis of about 590 of the donors classified V segments as functional when productive rearrangements were above 56.7% and as segregating when the standard deviation between donors was above 5%. A statistical classification framework was developed to diagnose cytomegalovirus status using the catalog of TCR beta chain sequences. V and J gene assignment, in a later analysis, came from comparing TCR nucleotide sequences with IMGT/GENE-DB human TR gene sequences. A later analysis assigned CDR3 sequences and most-parsimonious VDJ recombination scenarios with the TCRdist pipeline. In a later analysis, each TCR beta chain was defined by its CDR3 amino acid sequence together with its V-gene family, and reads lacking a unique V-gene family were excluded. In a later analysis, 550 to 650 highly shared, low-generation-probability nucleotide sequences were removed to address suspected cross-contamination and a sequencing artifact. In a later analysis, a clonal expansion index was calculated for each public chain from normalized within-repertoire ranks of inferred template counts. Generation probabilities in a later analysis came from a VDJ recombination model fitted to out-of-frame rearrangements, and those results were checked against IGoR. In a later analysis, TCR-TCR, TCR-HLA and TCR-CMV co-occurrence was scored with hypergeometric tests, and a repertoire-size bias correction was applied to TCR pairs. A later analysis estimated false discovery rates by permuting HLA or CMV assignments 20 times. A later analysis grouped co-occurring TCRs with DBSCAN, adding TCRdist sequence similarity when clustering within HLA-allele-positive subsets. Repertoires with fewer than 30,000 or more than 120,000 public chains were left out of co-occurrence clustering, as were four to six repertoires with anomalous nucleotide sharing. In TCRdb, the immuneACCESS table is reduced to in-frame sequences with V and J assigned. These tables do not hold every clone; where another copy was compared, an unresolved V gene accounts for under half, and the others remain unexplained. That table supplies the V and J calls and clone size; D and trimming were determined from the DNA. In all, the sample holds over 100,000 clones, and approximately 69% of those were seen once. 6.6% of the sample is in the top ten clones.

The sequenced material came from PBMCs. Recombination linked TRBV5-4 to TRBJ2-1; a weak D assignment points to TRBD1 (6 bases agree). The clonotype originates from a man aged 40-49 years in good health and CMV-seropositive. CDR3 loop: CASSRTVYNEQFF. The base sequence is TGTGCCAGCAGCAGGACAGTTTACAATGAGCAGTTCTTC.